This T cell receptor beta chain appears in the sequencing data of a study of T-cell reconstitution after alpha-beta-depleted transplantation in children. Unique molecular identifiers were incorporated into the prepared TCRbeta library. TCRdb reprocessed the PCR reads via MiXCR and lists one record per CDR3 protein. The profile covers more than 550,000 distinct CDR3 sequences, with roughly a tenth appearing a single time and 3.5% to 5% taken by the ten largest. V was cut by 6 bases and J by 12 bases, with 15 bases left in between. The CDR3 is made up of 13 amino acids. The sequence derives from a human donor who donated a stem cell graft to a child with acute myeloid leukemia. The rearrangement joins TRBV12-3 or TRBV12-4 to TRBJ1-6; no clear D gene. Sequenced material: PBMCs from the stem cell graft donor, taken from the stem cell graft. CDR3 in amino acids: CASSRLRLGPLHF. DNA of the CDR3: TGTGCCAGCAGCCGCCTCCGTCTGGGACCCCTCCACTTT.